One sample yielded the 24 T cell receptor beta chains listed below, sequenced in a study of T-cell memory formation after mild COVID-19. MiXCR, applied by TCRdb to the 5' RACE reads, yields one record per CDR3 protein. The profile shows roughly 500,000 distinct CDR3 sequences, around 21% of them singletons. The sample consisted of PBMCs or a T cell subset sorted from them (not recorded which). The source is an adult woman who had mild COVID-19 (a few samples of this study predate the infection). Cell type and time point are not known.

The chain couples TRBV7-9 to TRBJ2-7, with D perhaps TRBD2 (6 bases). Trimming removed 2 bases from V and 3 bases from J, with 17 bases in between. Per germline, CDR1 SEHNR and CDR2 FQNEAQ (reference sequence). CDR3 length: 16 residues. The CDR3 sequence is CASSLIPGEGNYEQYF. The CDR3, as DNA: TGTGCCAGCAGCTTAATCCCGGGAGAAGGGAACTACGAGCAGTACTTC. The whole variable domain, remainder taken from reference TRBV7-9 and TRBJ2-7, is DTGVSQNPRHKITKRGQNVTFRCDPISEHNRLYWYRQTLGQGPEFLTYFQNEAQLEKSRLLSDRFSAERPKGSFSTLEIQRTEQGDSAMYLCASSLIPGEGNYEQYFGPGTRLTVT.

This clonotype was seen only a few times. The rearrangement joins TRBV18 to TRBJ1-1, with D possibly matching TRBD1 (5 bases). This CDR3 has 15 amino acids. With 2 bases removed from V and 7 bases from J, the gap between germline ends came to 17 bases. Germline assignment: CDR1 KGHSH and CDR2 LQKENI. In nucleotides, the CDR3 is TGTGCCAGCTCACCAGTTAGGGGTACGACACTTGAAGCTTTCTTT. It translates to CASSPVRGTTLEAFF.

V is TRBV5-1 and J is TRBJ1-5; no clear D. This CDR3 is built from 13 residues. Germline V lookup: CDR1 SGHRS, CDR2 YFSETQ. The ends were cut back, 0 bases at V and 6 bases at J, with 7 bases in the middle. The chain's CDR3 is CASSLALGQPQHF. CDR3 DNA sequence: TGCGCCAGCAGCTTGGCTTTGGGTCAGCCCCAGCATTTT.

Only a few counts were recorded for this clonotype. DNA of the CDR3: TGTGCCTGGAGTGTAGGAGGGAAGGCTGCCGGGGAGCTGTTTTTT. It encodes CAWSVGGKAAGELFF. The chain has TRBV30 and TRBJ2-2, with D possibly TRBD2 on 6 matching bases. V dropped 0 bases and J dropped 6 bases, with 14 bases sitting between them. The CDR3 runs to 15 residues. Looked up from germline, CDR1 is GTSNPN and CDR2 is SVGIG (reference sequence).

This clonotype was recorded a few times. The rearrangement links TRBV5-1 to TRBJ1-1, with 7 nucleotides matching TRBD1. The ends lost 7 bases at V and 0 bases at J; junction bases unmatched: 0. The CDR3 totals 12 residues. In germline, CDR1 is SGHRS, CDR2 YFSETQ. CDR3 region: CASGTVNTEAFF. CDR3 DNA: TGCGCCAGCGGGACAGTGAACACTGAAGCTTTCTTT.

CDR3 nucleotides: TGTGCCAGCTTACAGGGCGATACTGAAGCTTTCTTT. This sequence encodes CASLQGDTEAFF. The rearrangement links TRBV2 to TRBJ1-1, with D perhaps matching TRBD1 (6 bases). The V gene lost 8 bases and the J gene lost 5 bases, with 12 bases spanning the gap. In germline, CDR1 is SNHLY, CDR2 FYNNEI. This CDR3 spans 12 amino acids.

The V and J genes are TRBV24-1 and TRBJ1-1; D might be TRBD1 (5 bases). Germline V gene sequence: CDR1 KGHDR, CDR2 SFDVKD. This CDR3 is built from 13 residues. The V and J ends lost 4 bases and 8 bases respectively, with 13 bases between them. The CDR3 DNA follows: TGTGCCACCAGTGACCGGGACCTCGCAGAAGCTTTCTTT. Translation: CATSDRDLAEAFF.

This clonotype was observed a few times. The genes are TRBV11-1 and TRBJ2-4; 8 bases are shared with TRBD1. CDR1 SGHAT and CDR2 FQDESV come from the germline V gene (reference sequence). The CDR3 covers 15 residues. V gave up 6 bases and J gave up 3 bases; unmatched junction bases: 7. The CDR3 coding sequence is TGTGCCAGCAGTAGACAGGGGTTTGGCAAAAACATTCAGTACTTC. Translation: CASSRQGFGKNIQYF.

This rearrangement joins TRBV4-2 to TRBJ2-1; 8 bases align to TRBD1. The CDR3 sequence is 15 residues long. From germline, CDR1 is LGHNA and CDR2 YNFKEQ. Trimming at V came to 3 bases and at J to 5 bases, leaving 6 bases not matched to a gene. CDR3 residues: CASSHAGGRNNEQFF. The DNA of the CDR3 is TGTGCCAGCAGCCATGCAGGGGGCCGAAACAATGAGCAGTTCTTC.

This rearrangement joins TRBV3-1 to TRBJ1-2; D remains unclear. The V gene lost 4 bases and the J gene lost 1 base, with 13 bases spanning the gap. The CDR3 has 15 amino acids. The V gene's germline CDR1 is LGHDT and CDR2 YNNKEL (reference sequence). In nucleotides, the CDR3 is TGTGCCAGCAGCCCTCGGTCAGGACTTAACTATGGCTACACCTTC. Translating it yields CASSPRSGLNYGYTF. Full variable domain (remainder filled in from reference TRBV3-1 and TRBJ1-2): DTAVSQTPKYLVTQMGNDKSIKCEQNLGHDTMYWYKQDSKKFLKIMFSYNNKELIINETVPNRFSPKSPDKAHLNLHINSLELGDSAVYFCASSPRSGLNYGYTFGSGTRLTVV.

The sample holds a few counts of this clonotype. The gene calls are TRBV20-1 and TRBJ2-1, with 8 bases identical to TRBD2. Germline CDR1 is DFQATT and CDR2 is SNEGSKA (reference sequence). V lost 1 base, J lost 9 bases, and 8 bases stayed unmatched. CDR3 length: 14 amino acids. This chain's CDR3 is CSARVSGSRGEQFF. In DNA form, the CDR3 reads TGCAGTGCTAGAGTAAGCGGGAGTAGGGGTGAGCAGTTCTTC.

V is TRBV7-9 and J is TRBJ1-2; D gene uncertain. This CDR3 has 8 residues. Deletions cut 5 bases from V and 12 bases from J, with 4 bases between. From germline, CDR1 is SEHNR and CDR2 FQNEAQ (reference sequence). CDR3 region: CASSQDTF. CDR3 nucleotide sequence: TGTGCCAGCAGCCAGGACACCTTC. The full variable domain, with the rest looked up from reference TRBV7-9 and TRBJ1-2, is DTGVSQNPRHKITKRGQNVTFRCDPISEHNRLYWYRQTLGQGPEFLTYFQNEAQLEKSRLLSDRFSAERPKGSFSTLEIQRTEQGDSAMYLCASSQDTFGSGTRLTVV.

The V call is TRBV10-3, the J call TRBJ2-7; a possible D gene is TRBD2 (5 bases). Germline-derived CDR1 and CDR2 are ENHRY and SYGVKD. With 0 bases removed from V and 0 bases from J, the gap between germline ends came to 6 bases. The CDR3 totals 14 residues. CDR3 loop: CAISESGSSYEQYF. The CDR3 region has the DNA TGTGCCATCAGTGAGTCAGGGAGCTCCTACGAGCAGTACTTC.

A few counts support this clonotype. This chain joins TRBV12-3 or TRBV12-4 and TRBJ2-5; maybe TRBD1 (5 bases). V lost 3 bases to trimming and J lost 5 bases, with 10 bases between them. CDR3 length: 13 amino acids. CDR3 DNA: TGTGCCAGCAGTTTCCAGGGAACGGAGACCCAGTACTTC. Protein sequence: CASSFQGTETQYF.

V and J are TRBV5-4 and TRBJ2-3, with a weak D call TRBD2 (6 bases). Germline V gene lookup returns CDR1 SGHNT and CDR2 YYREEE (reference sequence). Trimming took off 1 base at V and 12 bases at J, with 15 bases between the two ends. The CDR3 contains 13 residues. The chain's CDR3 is CASSLKGGAGQYF. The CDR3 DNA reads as TGTGCCAGCAGCTTGAAGGGAGGTGCGGGACAGTATTTT.

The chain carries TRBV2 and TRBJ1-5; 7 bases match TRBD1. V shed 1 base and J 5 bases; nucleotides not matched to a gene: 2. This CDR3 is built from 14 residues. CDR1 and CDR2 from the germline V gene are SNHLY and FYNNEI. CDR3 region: CASSEVTGYQPQHF. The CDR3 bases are TGTGCCAGCAGTGAAGTGACAGGGTATCAGCCCCAGCATTTT. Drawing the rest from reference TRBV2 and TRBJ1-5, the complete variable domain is EPEVTQTPSHQVTQMGQEVILRCVPISNHLYFYWYRQILGQKVEFLVSFYNNEISEKSEIFDDQFSVERPDGSNFTLKIRSTKLEDSAMYFCASSEVTGYQPQHFGDGTRLSIL.

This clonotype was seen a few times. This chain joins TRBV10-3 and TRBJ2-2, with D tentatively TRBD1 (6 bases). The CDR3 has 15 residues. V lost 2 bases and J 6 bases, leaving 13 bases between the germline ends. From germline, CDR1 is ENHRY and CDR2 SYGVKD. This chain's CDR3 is CAISEDFEGAGELFF. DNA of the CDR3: TGTGCCATCAGTGAGGACTTCGAGGGGGCCGGGGAGCTGTTTTTT.

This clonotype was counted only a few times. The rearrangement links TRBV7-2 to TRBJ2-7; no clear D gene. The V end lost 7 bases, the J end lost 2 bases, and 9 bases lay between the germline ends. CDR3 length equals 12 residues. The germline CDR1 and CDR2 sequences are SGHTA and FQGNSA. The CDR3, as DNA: TGTGCCAGCACCAATGCGGCCTACGAGCAGTACTTC. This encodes CASTNAAYEQYF.

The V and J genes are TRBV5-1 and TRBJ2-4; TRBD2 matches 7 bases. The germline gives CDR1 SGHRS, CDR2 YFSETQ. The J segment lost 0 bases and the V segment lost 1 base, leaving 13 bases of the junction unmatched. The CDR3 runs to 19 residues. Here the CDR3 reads CASSLWTPGLPVAKNIQYF. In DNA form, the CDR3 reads TGCGCCAGCAGCTTGTGGACGCCGGGACTACCCGTAGCCAAAAACATTCAGTACTTC.

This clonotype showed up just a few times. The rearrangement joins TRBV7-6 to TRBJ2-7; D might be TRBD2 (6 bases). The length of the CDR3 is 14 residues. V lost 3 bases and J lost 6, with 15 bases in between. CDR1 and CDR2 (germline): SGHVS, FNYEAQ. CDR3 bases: TGTGCCAGCAGCTTGGGGATGGAGGGTATCGAGCAGTACTTC. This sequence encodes CASSLGMEGIEQYF.

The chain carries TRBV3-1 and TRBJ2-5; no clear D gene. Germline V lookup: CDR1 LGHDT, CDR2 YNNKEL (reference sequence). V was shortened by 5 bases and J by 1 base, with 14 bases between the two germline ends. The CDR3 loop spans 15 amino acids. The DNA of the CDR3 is TGTGCCAGCAGCTCCGCGCGCGACTTCCAAGAGACCCAGTACTTC. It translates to CASSSARDFQETQYF.

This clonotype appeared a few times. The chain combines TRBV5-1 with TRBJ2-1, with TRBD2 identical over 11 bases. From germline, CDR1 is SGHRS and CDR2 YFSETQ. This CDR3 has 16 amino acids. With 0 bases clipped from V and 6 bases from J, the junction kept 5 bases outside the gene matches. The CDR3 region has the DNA TGCGCCAGCAGCTTGGTAGCCCTAGCGGGAGGCAATGAGCAGTTCTTC. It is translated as CASSLVALAGGNEQFF. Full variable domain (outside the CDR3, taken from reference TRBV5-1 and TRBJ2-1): KAGVTQTPRYLIKTRGQQVTLSCSPISGHRSVSWYQQTPGQGLQFLFEYFSETQRNKGNFPGRFSGRQFSNSRSEMNVSTLELGDSALYLCASSLVALAGGNEQFFGPGTRLTVL.

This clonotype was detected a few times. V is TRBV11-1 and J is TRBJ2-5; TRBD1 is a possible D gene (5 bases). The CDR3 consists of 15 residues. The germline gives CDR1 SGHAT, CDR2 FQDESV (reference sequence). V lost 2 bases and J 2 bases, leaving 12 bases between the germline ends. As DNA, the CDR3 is TGTGCCAGCAGCTTATTACGCTCAGGGCAAGAGACCCAGTACTTC. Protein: CASSLLRSGQETQYF.

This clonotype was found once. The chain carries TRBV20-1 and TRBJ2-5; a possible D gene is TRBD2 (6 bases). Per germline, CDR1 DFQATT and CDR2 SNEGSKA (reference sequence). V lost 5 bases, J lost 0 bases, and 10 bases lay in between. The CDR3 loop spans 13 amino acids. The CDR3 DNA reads TGCAGTGCTCACCGGGACTACCAAGAGACCCAGTACTTC. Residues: CSAHRDYQETQYF.